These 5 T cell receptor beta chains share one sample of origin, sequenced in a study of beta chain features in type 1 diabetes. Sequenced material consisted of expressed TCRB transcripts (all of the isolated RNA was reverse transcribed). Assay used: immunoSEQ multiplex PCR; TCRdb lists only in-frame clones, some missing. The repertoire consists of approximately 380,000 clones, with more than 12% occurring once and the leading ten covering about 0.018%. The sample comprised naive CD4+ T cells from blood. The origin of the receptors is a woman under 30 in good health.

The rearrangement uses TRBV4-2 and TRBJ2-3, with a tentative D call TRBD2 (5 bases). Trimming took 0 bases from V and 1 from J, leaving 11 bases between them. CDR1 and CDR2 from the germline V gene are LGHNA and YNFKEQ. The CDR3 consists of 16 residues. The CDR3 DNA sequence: TGTGCCAGCAGCCAAGATTTTCCGAGGGGCACAGATACGCAGTATTTT. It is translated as CASSQDFPRGTDTQYF.

As DNA, the CDR3 is TGTGCCAGCAGCCCTAGACCGGGACAGAACACCGGGGAGCTGTTTTTT. It encodes CASSPRPGQNTGELFF. The chain joins TRBV27 to TRBJ2-2, with TRBD1 as a possible D gene (6 bases). V was clipped by 6 bases and J by 1 base, with 15 bases between them. Germline V gene sequence: CDR1 MNHEY, CDR2 SMNVEV (reference sequence). The CDR3 runs 16 residues.

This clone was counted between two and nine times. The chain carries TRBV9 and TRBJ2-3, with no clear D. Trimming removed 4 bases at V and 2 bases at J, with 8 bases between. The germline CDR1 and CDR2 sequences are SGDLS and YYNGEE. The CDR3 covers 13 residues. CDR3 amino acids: CASSPINTDTQYF. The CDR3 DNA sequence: TGTGCCAGCAGCCCTATTAACACAGATACGCAGTATTTT.

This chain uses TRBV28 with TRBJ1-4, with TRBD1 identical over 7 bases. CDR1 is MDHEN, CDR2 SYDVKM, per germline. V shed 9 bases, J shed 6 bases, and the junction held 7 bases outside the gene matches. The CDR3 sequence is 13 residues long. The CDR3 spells CASRTGYYEKLFF. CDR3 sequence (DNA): TGTGCCAGTCGGACAGGATACTATGAAAAACTGTTTTTT. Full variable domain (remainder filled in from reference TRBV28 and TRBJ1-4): DVKVTQSSRYLVKRTGEKVFLECVQDMDHENMFWYRQDPGLGLRLIYFSYDVKMKEKGDIPEGYSVSREKKERFSLILESASTNQTSMYLCASRTGYYEKLFFGSGTQLSVL.

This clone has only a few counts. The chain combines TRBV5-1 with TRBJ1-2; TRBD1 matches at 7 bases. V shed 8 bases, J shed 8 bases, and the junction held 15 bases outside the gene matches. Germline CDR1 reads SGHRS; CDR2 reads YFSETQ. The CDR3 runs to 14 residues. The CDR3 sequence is CASRRSERGRGYTF. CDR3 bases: TGCGCCAGTCGTCGCTCGGAGAGGGGGCGAGGCTACACCTTC.